This T cell receptor (gamma chain) was recovered during a study of gamma delta lymphoproliferative disorders and STAT genes. For the study at large: Gamma-chain libraries were built from at least 50 ng of genomic DNA with the LymphoTrack Dx TCRG Assay. The study's findings and limits: Apart from two gamma clonotypes, major patient clonotypes were public. Delta repertoires did not separate groups, but patient gamma repertoires clustered apart.

TCRdb re-called the multiplex PCR reads with CATT. The sample lists a few thousand gamma-chain clones; under 9% were seen once. Relative to its sample, this clone is medium-sized. Its antigen is not known. The receptor sequences were amplified from genomic DNA of peripheral blood mononuclear cells. Germline V lookup: CDR1 EGSNGY, CDR2 YDSYNSKV. J was trimmed by 2 bases and V by 0 bases; bases with no gene match: 6. This CDR3 is 16 amino acids long. Sequencing was carried out using blood. The chain has TRGV2 and TRGJP2. The J gene is not listed in TCRdb, so it was assigned here from a DNA match to germline. The clonotype was recovered from a human donor in good health. The DNA for the CDR3 is TGTGCCACCTGGGACGGGCGTTGGAGTAGTGATTGGATCAAGACGTTT. This translates into CATWDGRWSSDWIKTF.